The source of this T cell receptor beta chain is a study of cytomegalovirus exposure and HLA in healthy donors. Points from the study as a whole: Being productive about 90% or about 30% of the time was typical of most TCR beta V segments in an earlier analysis.

As to this clone: The antigen remains unidentified. Mismatch with germline at one junction end may stem from a read error.

PCR was performed using 60 Vbeta and 13 Jbeta primers. Some clones are missing from TCRdb's copy, which holds only in-frame ones; the method was immunoSEQ multiplex PCR. This sample has around 150,000 clones, with 70% to 90% found just once. The CDR3 sequence is 17 residues long. Germline V gene lookup returns CDR1 MNHEY and CDR2 SMNVEV (reference sequence). The sample consisted of PBMCs. The receptor comes from a woman aged 40 to 49 in good health and CMV-seropositive. V is TRBV27 and J is TRBJ2-5, with 11 bases that match TRBD2. In nucleotides, the CDR3 is TGTGCCAGCAGTCCCCGTATACTCCCGGGACTAGCGGAATTAATGGACTTC. This encodes CASSPRILPGLAELMDF.